Below, one T cell receptor (beta chain) is given with its context. This entry comes from a study of control samples from healthy donors and cancer patients. Losses at the gene ends were 1 base for V and 7 bases for J; bases not matched to a gene: 6. The germline V gene has CDR1 LNHNV and CDR2 YYDKDF (reference sequence). The CDR3 is 15 residues long. The repertoire was sequenced with immunoSEQ multiplex PCR; TCRdb's copy has only in-frame clones and lacks some. The data contain about 80,000 clones, 91% of them seen just once; the ten biggest clones take up 17%. The sequencing input was blood. This TCR derives from a man over 45 in good health. The chain recombines TRBV15 with TRBJ1-4; 7 positions match TRBD1. CDR3 sequence: CATSRASRDSEKLFF. In DNA, the CDR3 is TGTGCCACCAGCAGAGCGTCCCGGGACAGTGAAAAACTGTTTTTT. Based on the CDR3 plus reference TRBV15 and TRBJ1-4, the full variable domain is DAMVIQNPRYQVTQFGKPVTLSCSQTLNHNVMYWYQQKSSQAPKLLFHYYDKDFNNEADTPDNFQSRRPNTSFCFLDIRSPGLGDTAMYLCATSRASRDSEKLFFGSGTQLSVL.